The rows below give T cell receptor beta chains drawn from one sample of a study of monozygotic twins with inflammatory bowel disease. TCRdb re-called the 5' RACE reads and gives one entry per CDR3 protein, without DNA. This sample's table has some 99,000 distinct CDR3 sequences. The sequenced sample consisted of blood. These receptor sequences come from a human donor with ulcerative colitis or Crohn's disease, or a healthy co-twin of an affected twin (not recorded which). Both conserved end residues are part of each CDR3.

V gene	J gene	CDR3 protein
TRBV7-8	TRBJ1-1	CASSPETRMKAFF
TRBV18	TRBJ2-3	CASSPSQAGDTDTQYF
TRBV5-1	TRBJ2-5	CASTLGANQETQYF
TRBV4-1	TRBJ2-4	CASSHPSGTFGNIQYF
TRBV7-8	TRBJ2-1	CASRIQLAGGHEQFF
TRBV6-1	TRBJ2-6	CASRQGASSGANVLTF
TRBV12-3/TRBV12-4	TRBJ1-6	CASSLGQGPLHF
TRBV27	TRBJ1-3	CAQTGEKSGNTIYF
TRBV28	TRBJ2-7	CASSPRLVAGAYEQYF
TRBV6-1	TRBJ2-5	CASSDLAGGETQYF
TRBV6-6	TRBJ2-3	CASRSRSGETQYF
TRBV27	TRBJ1-6	CASSLSRDRIPTLGSYNSPLHF
TRBV5-4	TRBJ1-1	CASSLDGGGNTEAFF
TRBV5-1	TRBJ2-3	CASSPETDTQYF
TRBV29-1	TRBJ1-1	CSVERSNTEAFF
TRBV9	TRBJ1-1	CASSPTRTGGTEAFF
TRBV6-4	TRBJ2-6	CASRSTGSQSLLRAIHPNVLTF
TRBV5-1	TRBJ1-4	CASSSPGASEEKLFF
TRBV20-1	TRBJ1-5	CSARKTGGAYGQPQHF
TRBV5-6	TRBJ2-3	CASSYPAGDLKSTDTQYF
TRBV20-1	TRBJ2-7	CSATSGSSEQYF
TRBV20-1	TRBJ1-6	CSARDPGQGTAYNSPLHF
TRBV27	TRBJ2-1	CASSFDRGPYNEQFF
TRBV7-6	TRBJ2-7	CASGRSYEQYF
TRBV4-2	TRBJ2-7	CASSPRGQQGSYEQYF
TRBV12-3/TRBV12-4	TRBJ2-5	CASTRGEDYTQYF
TRBV27	TRBJ2-2	CASSPKTGNTGELFF
TRBV5-1	TRBJ1-1	CASSLEVETEAFF
TRBV29-1	TRBJ2-1	CSVVWLSTGYNEQFF
TRBV4-1	TRBJ2-2	CASSPGSTPYTGELFF
TRBV3-1	TRBJ2-3	CASSQPLERGTDTQYF
TRBV18	TRBJ1-1	CASSPGGPNTEAFF
TRBV12-3/TRBV12-4	TRBJ2-5	CASSLHPQETQYF
TRBV6-5	TRBJ2-2	CASSPRTNTGELFF